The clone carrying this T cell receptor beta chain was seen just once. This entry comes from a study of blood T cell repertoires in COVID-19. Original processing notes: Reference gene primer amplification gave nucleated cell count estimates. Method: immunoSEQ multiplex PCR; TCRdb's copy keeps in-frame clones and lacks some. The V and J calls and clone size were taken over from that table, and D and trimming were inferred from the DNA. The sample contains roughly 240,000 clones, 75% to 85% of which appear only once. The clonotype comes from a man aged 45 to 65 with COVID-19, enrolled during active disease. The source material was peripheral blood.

CDR3 protein: CASSSTNTGELFF. The CDR3 region has the DNA TGTGCCAGCAGTTCAACGAACACCGGGGAGCTGTTTTTT. This chain uses TRBV27 with TRBJ2-2, with D uncertain. The V end lost 4 bases, the J end lost 0 bases, and 3 bases lay between the germline ends. The CDR3 length is 13 residues. Germline assignment: CDR1 MNHEY and CDR2 SMNVEV (reference sequence).